The TCR beta chain described here comes from a study of cytomegalovirus exposure and HLA in healthy donors. V was pared by 0 bases and J by 2 bases, with 5 bases between. Germline loops: CDR1 SGHNT, CDR2 YYREEE (reference sequence). The CDR3 is 14 residues long. Primers included in the PCR were 60 Vbeta and 13 Jbeta primers. Clones were read by immunoSEQ multiplex PCR, and TCRdb kept only the in-frame ones, dropping some. The sample has roughly 290,000 clones; approximately 90% are singletons. The receptor comes from a woman between 18 and 29 years old in good health and CMV-seronegative. The sequenced sample consisted of PBMCs. This chain joins TRBV5-4 and TRBJ2-2; unclear D gene. CDR3 in amino acids: CASSLGLNTGELFF. CDR3 nucleotides: TGTGCCAGCAGCTTGGGACTTAACACCGGGGAGCTGTTTTTT.